A single T cell receptor beta chain is shown here with its context. No antigen is known for it. The immunoSEQ assay was version 4, run in survey mode. Produced via immunoSEQ multiplex PCR; TCRdb's table is partial and in-frame only. This table has roughly 34,000 clones, around 80% appearing once. This sample was taken from a study of persistence of HIV-infected CD4 T cells. Study results and limitations: TCR oligoclonality correlated with proviral oligoclonality in the same sorted populations.

Cells were stimulated with CMV-infected fibroblast lysates at 10 ug/mL. CD40L/CD69 double-negative CD45RO-high memory CD4+ T cells were collected. Inclusion required CMV-positive serology and CD4+ counts above 400 cells/uL. The sequencing here drew on CD4+ T cells sorted from PBMCs after roughly 17-hour stimulation, taken from a patient who received antiretroviral therapy. The receptor's source is an adult woman with HIV who was CMV-seropositive.

CDR3 sequence: CASSSPSGATYEQYF. The CDR3 nucleotides are TGTGCCAGCAGCTCCCCTAGCGGGGCTACCTACGAGCAGTACTTC. This chain joins TRBV5-4 and TRBJ2-7, with 9 bases matching TRBD2. The CDR3 spans 15 residues. V lost 3 bases, J lost 2 bases, and 6 bases stayed unmatched. Per the germline V gene, CDR1 is SGHNT and CDR2 is YYREEE (reference sequence).